Listed below are T cell receptor beta chains from one sample, sequenced in a study of blood T cell repertoires in COVID-19. Method: immunoSEQ multiplex PCR; TCRdb's copy keeps in-frame clones and lacks some. The sample lists some 100,000 clones, more than 75% occurring once. Material for sequencing was peripheral blood. The receptors were gathered from a man in his fifties with acute or convalescent COVID-19. Both conserved end residues are part of each CDR3. The order of the fields is D gene, V gene, clone size, J gene, CDR3 DNA, CDR3 protein. D genes are given only for firm matches. Clone size is not always given. Where it is, it says once, few, many or a class for expanded clones.

>TRBD2|TRBV2|NA|TRBJ2-5
TGTGCCAGCAGAGCCCGACTAGCGGGAGGGCGGCAAGAGACCCAGTACTTC
CASRARLAGGRQETQYF
>TRBD1|TRBV4-2|NA|TRBJ2-7
TGTGCCAGCAGCCAGGGTCTGGGACAGAGCTCCTACGAGCAGTACTTC
CASSQGLGQSSYEQYF
>TRBD2|TRBV5-1|NA|TRBJ2-3
TGCGCCAGCAGCCCGGGCACCCGGGGGGATTACACAGATACGCAGTATTTT
CASSPGTRGDYTDTQYF
>TRBD1|TRBV27|NA|TRBJ1-2
TGTGCCAGCAGTTCCGCGGCGGTACAGGGGAGCTATGGCTACACCTTC
CASSSAAVQGSYGYTF
>TRBD1|TRBV6-5|NA|TRBJ2-7
TGTGCCAGCAGTTCAACAGGGGTCCCCTACGAGCAGTACTTC
CASSSTGVPYEQYF
>NA|TRBV15|NA|TRBJ1-1
TGTGCCACCAGCTTGACGGAGCCTACTACTGAAGCTTTCTTT
CATSLTEPTTEAFF
>TRBD2|TRBV6-1|NA|TRBJ2-7
TGTGCCAGCAGTGAACGGACTAGCGGGAGGAGTTACGAGCAGTACTTC
CASSERTSGRSYEQYF
>NA|TRBV6-6|NA|TRBJ2-1
TGTGCCAGCAGTTACGGGGGCGGAGATGAGCAGTTCTTC
CASSYGGGDEQFF
>NA|TRBV2|NA|TRBJ1-5
TGTGCCAGCAGAGCAAACCGGGGGATTGGCAATCAGCCCCAGCATTTT
CASRANRGIGNQPQHF
>TRBD2|TRBV11-2|NA|TRBJ2-5
TGTGCCAGCAGCTACCAACCGGGACTAGCGGTACCACAAGAGACCCAGTACTTC
CASSYQPGLAVPQETQYF
>NA|TRBV3-1/TRBV3-2|NA|TRBJ1-2
TGTGCCAGCAGCCAAGGGCTGTCCCTTTATGGTGGCTACACCTTC
CASSQGLSLYGGYTF
>TRBD1|TRBV18|NA|TRBJ1-2
TGTGCCAGCTCACCATCCGGACAGGATTCTAACTATGGCTACACCTTC
CASSPSGQDSNYGYTF
>NA|TRBV28|NA|TRBJ1-5
TGTGCCAGCAGTTTAGGGGGGGGTTCGGGGAGCAATCAGCCCCAGCATTTT
CASSLGGGSGSNQPQHF
>NA|TRBV19|few|TRBJ2-3
TGTGCCAGTAAAGAGGGAGGTAGCACAGATACGCAGTATTTT
CASKEGGSTDTQYF
>NA|TRBV5-1|NA|TRBJ2-2
TGCGCCAGCAGCTCTTCTACCGGGAGTTTCGCCGGGGAGCTGTTTTTT
CASSSSTGSFAGELFF
>NA|TRBV6-1|NA|TRBJ1-3
TGTGCCAGCAGTGATTGGGGGGGAAGGAACACCATATATTTT
CASSDWGGRNTIYF
>TRBD1|TRBV29-1|NA|TRBJ1-1
TGCAGCGTCCTGACAGGGGTGAACACTGAAGCTTTCTTT
CSVLTGVNTEAFF
>NA|TRBV15|NA|TRBJ1-1
TGTGCCACCAGCAGCCCCGGAGGGTTGAACACTGAAGCTTTCTTT
CATSSPGGLNTEAFF
>NA|TRBV6-5|once|TRBJ2-2
TGTGCCAGCAGAGCTACAGGGTCGAACACCGGGGAGCTGTTTTTT
CASRATGSNTGELFF
>TRBD2|TRBV19|NA|TRBJ2-4
TGTGCCAGTAGTATAAATATAGCGGGAGGGCTAAACATTCAGTACTTC
CASSINIAGGLNIQYF
>NA|TRBV4-1|once|TRBJ2-1
TGCGCCAGCAGCCTTCAGCAGGGTTATGAGCAGTTCTTC
CASSLQQGYEQFF
>TRBD2|TRBV7-2|NA|TRBJ2-7
TGTGCCAGCAGCTTAGATAGCGGGAGTAGCTACGAGCAGTACTTC
CASSLDSGSSYEQYF
>NA|TRBV5-1|NA|TRBJ1-1
TGCGCCAGCAGCTCTGGGGCCTCTCTTGCTGAAGCTTTCTTT
CASSSGASLAEAFF
>NA|TRBV11-2|NA|TRBJ1-2
TGTGCCAGCAGCTCCTCGTATGGCTACACCTTC
CASSSSYGYTF
>TRBD1|TRBV19|NA|TRBJ1-1
TGTGCCAGTAGTATATACGGAGGGGGCGACACTGAAGCTTTCTTT
CASSIYGGGDTEAFF
>NA|TRBV5-4|few|TRBJ1-6
TGTGCCAGCAGCTTTCGGGGAGGGGATAATTCACCCCTCCACTTT
CASSFRGGDNSPLHF
>NA|TRBV27|NA|TRBJ2-5
TGTGCCAGCAGTTTAAACAGCCAAGAGACCCAGTACTTC
CASSLNSQETQYF
>TRBD1|TRBV11-2|NA|TRBJ2-7
TGTGCCAGCAGCCAACCGGGACAGGTCCCTGAGCAGTACTTC
CASSQPGQVPEQYF
>TRBD1|TRBV25-1|NA|TRBJ1-1
TGTGCCAGCAGTGGACACAGGGGGCGTGTCACTGAAGCTTTCTTT
CASSGHRGRVTEAFF
>NA|TRBV5-1|NA|TRBJ1-4
TGCGCCAGCAGTTACGGGAGGCCTAATGAAAAACTGTTTTTT
CASSYGRPNEKLFF
>NA|TRBV9|once|TRBJ1-2
TGTGCCAGCAGCGTAGAAATGGGCAGCTATGGCTACACCTTC
CASSVEMGSYGYTF
>NA|TRBV6-5|NA|TRBJ2-1
TGTGCCAGCAGTTTTAGCGGATCCTACAATGAGCAGTTCTTC
CASSFSGSYNEQFF
>TRBD2|TRBV7-6|NA|TRBJ2-1
TGTGCCAGCACTCGGGGGGATGAGCAGTTCTTC
CASTRGDEQFF
>NA|TRBV12-3/TRBV12-4|NA|TRBJ2-1
TGTGCCAGCAGTTCCGGGACTCATGAGCAGTTCTTC
CASSSGTHEQFF
>NA|TRBV29-1|NA|TRBJ1-1
TGCAGCGTTGGGCGGCAGGGGCGAGCTTTCTTT
CSVGRQGRAFF
>NA|TRBV7-9|NA|TRBJ2-3
TGTGCCAGCAGCTTAGCTTCTCTAGCGCGCACAGATACGCAGTATTTT
CASSLASLARTDTQYF
>NA|TRBV5-5|NA|TRBJ2-1
TGTGCCAGCAGCTTGGAAGGACAGTCCTACAATGAGCAGTTCTTC
CASSLEGQSYNEQFF
>NA|TRBV3-1/TRBV3-2|once|TRBJ2-7
TGTGCCAGCAGCCCCCGGGAGTACTCCTACGAGCAGTACTTC
CASSPREYSYEQYF
>TRBD2|TRBV3-1/TRBV3-2|NA|TRBJ2-1
TGTGCCAGCAGCCTACCCTCTGTCCGGACTAGCGGGGGCAATGAGCAGTTCTTC
CASSLPSVRTSGGNEQFF
>TRBD2|TRBV10-3|few|TRBJ2-7
TGTGCCATCAGTGGAGGGTTTACTAGCGTGAGCTACGAGCAGTACTTC
CAISGGFTSVSYEQYF
>TRBD1|TRBV5-6|NA|TRBJ2-1
TGTGCCAGCAGCACCGGGGGACAGGGGCTTTACAATGAGCAGTTCTTC
CASSTGGQGLYNEQFF
>TRBD1|TRBV2|few|TRBJ2-7
TGTGCCAGCAGACCTGGACAGGGCGTATCCTACGAGCAGTACTTC
CASRPGQGVSYEQYF
>TRBD1|TRBV6-5|NA|TRBJ1-6
TGTGCCAGCAGCAAACAGGGGTTAGCAGGATCACCCCTCCACTTT
CASSKQGLAGSPLHF
>NA|TRBV3-1/TRBV3-2|NA|TRBJ2-3
TGTGCCAGCAGCTCGCAAGGGAGGCCGCAGTGGACAGATACGCAGTATTTT
CASSSQGRPQWTDTQYF
>TRBD1|TRBV5-1|many|TRBJ2-7
TGCGCCAGCAGCTTGGTGCTCACAGGGGCCTCCTACGAGCAGTACTTC
CASSLVLTGASYEQYF
>NA|TRBV19|once|TRBJ2-1
TGTGCCAGTAGCCCTTCCCGGAGCTCCTACAATGAGCAGTTCTTC
CASSPSRSSYNEQFF
>NA|TRBV6-2/TRBV6-3|NA|TRBJ1-6
TGTGCCAGCAGCAACCGGGACAACTCCCCACCCCTCCACTTT
CASSNRDNSPPLHF
>NA|TRBV19|NA|TRBJ2-4
TGTGCCAGTAGTGGACTCAGCGAACGTATTCAGTACTTC
CASSGLSERIQYF
>NA|TRBV7-3|once|TRBJ2-2
TGTGCCAGCAGCTTAAGCCCTACGAACACCGGGGAGCTGTTTTTT
CASSLSPTNTGELFF
>TRBD2|TRBV19|NA|TRBJ2-1
TGTGCCAGTAGTATACTAGCGGGAGGCCTCAGCTCCTACAATGAGCAGTTCTTC
CASSILAGGLSSYNEQFF
>TRBD1|TRBV2|NA|TRBJ1-5
TGTGCCAGCACCCCGGGACAGGGGAGTCAGCCCCAGCATTTT
CASTPGQGSQPQHF
>TRBD1|TRBV19|NA|TRBJ2-5
TGTGCCAGTCGGGACAGGGGAACTGGAGGGGGAGAGACCCAGTACTTC
CASRDRGTGGGETQYF
>TRBD1|TRBV4-1|once|TRBJ1-1
TGCGCCAGCTCCCCCCAGCGGACAGGTGGCACTGAAGCTTTCTTT
CASSPQRTGGTEAFF
>NA|TRBV7-6|NA|TRBJ1-1
TGTGCCAGCAGTTTTCAGTGGAACACTGAAGCTTTCTTT
CASSFQWNTEAFF
>TRBD1|TRBV9|NA|TRBJ1-2
TGTGCCAGCAGCGCAGGGACAGGGGATAACTATGGCTACACCTTC
CASSAGTGDNYGYTF